Listed below are T cell receptor beta chains from one sample, sequenced in a study of T-cell reconstitution after alpha-beta-depleted transplantation in children. TCRdb re-called the PCR reads through MiXCR, storing one row per CDR3 protein. This sample has roughly 790,000 distinct CDR3 sequences, with roughly 15% found just once. The sequences come from PBMCs, mostly from graft donor cells, collected 360 days after TCRalphabeta/CD19-depleted stem cell transplant. Receptors originate from a male patient between 5 and 17 years old who had a stem cell transplant for acute lymphoblastic leukemia, so the T cells may come from the graft donor. Each CDR3 is given with its conserved first and last residue. The D gene is left open where the match is weak. Only some rows state a clone size, as once, few, many or a class for expanded clones.

-	TRBV5-1	TRBJ1-1	TRBD1	CASTGQGAMNTEAFF	TGCGCCAGCACGGGGCAGGGGGCAATGAACACTGAAGCTTTCTTT
many	TRBV7-6	TRBJ2-7	TRBD2	CASSQRLATFYEQYF	TGTGCCAGCAGCCAGAGACTAGCGACCTTCTACGAGCAGTACTTC
few	TRBV4-1	TRBJ1-1	-	CASSQVWGKGTEAFF	TGCGCCAGCAGCCAAGTCTGGGGAAAGGGCACTGAAGCTTTCTTT
many	TRBV29-1	TRBJ2-5	TRBD1	CSVDRVVETQYF	TGCAGCGTGGACAGGGTTGTGGAGACCCAGTACTTC
few	TRBV7-9	TRBJ2-1	-	CASRLWGRGAYNEQFF	TGTGCCAGCAGGCTGTGGGGTAGGGGAGCCTACAATGAGCAGTTCTTC
-	TRBV11-2	TRBJ2-1	-	CASSLEAPLGFNEQFF	TGTGCCAGCAGCTTAGAGGCCCCCTTGGGGTTCAATGAGCAGTTCTTC
-	TRBV5-1	TRBJ2-3	-	CASSPDRDLLRRADTQYF	TGCGCCAGCAGCCCCGACCGGGACCTTCTCCGACGCGCAGATACGCAGTATTTT
few	TRBV5-1	TRBJ1-2	-	CASSLGPLSYTF	TGCGCCAGCAGCTTGGGCCCCTTGAGCTACACCTTC
-	TRBV5-5	TRBJ2-1	-	CASSDWTTTEYNEQFF	TGTGCCAGCAGCGACTGGACAACCACAGAATACAATGAGCAGTTCTTC
few	TRBV5-1	TRBJ2-5	-	CASSQGLGGAEETQYF	TGCGCCAGCAGCCAGGGACTCGGCGGGGCCGAGGAGACCCAGTACTTC
few	TRBV7-2	TRBJ2-1	-	CASSPDGTLMGNEQFF	TGTGCCAGCAGCCCGGACGGGACCTTGATGGGCAATGAGCAGTTCTTC
-	TRBV4-2	TRBJ2-1	TRBD2	CASSLSTSGIDNEQFF	TGTGCCAGCAGCCTATCGACTAGCGGGATTGACAATGAGCAGTTCTTC
-	TRBV29-1	TRBJ2-1	-	CSVELGTENNEQFF	TGCAGCGTTGAGCTCGGGACTGAGAACAATGAGCAGTTCTTC
-	TRBV29-1	TRBJ1-1	-	CTYESNTEAFF	TGCACCTATGAATCAAACACTGAAGCTTTCTTT
-	TRBV7-2	TRBJ2-1	-	CASSLASREQFF	TGTGCCAGCAGCTTAGCGTCCAGGGAGCAGTTCTTC
few	TRBV7-9	TRBJ1-1	-	CASSPGWGMNTEAFF	TGTGCCAGCAGCCCCGGATGGGGGATGAACACTGAAGCTTTCTTT
-	TRBV5-1	TRBJ2-1	-	CASSFEWARGNEQFF	TGCGCCAGCAGCTTTGAGTGGGCTCGGGGCAATGAGCAGTTCTTC
-	TRBV9	TRBJ2-3	-	CASSVEPNTDTQYF	TGTGCCAGCAGCGTAGAACCGAACACAGATACGCAGTATTTT
few	TRBV7-9	TRBJ2-5	-	CASSSAIGSRQETQYF	TGTGCCAGCAGCTCCGCCATCGGCTCGAGACAAGAGACCCAGTACTTC
-	TRBV5-1	TRBJ2-1	-	CASSLPRDPLSLLSYNEQFF	TGCGCCAGCAGCTTGCCCAGGGACCCCTTAAGCCTCCTTTCCTACAATGAGCAGTTCTTC
once	TRBV7-3	TRBJ2-1	-	CASSPRWAPGDEQFF	TGTGCCAGCAGCCCCCGCTGGGCCCCTGGGGATGAGCAGTTCTTC
few	TRBV24-1	TRBJ2-7	-	CATSVSGHEQYF	TGTGCCACCAGTGTGTCCGGGCACGAGCAGTACTTC
few	TRBV5-6	TRBJ2-2	-	CASSPTPGRVHTGELFF	TGTGCCAGCAGCCCTACTCCGGGCCGAGTGCACACCGGGGAGCTGTTTTTT
few	TRBV29-1	TRBJ1-5	TRBD1	CSVEGQGGQPQHF	TGCAGCGTCGAGGGACAGGGAGGACAGCCCCAGCATTTT
-	TRBV5-1	TRBJ2-1	-	CASSLVWTGSYNEQFF	TGCGCCAGCAGCTTGGTATGGACCGGCTCCTACAATGAGCAGTTCTTC
-	TRBV6-1	TRBJ2-7	-	CASSEALKVSYEQYF	TGTGCCAGCAGTGAAGCATTGAAGGTTTCCTACGAGCAGTACTTC
-	TRBV6-1	TRBJ2-3	-	CASSPTSSEWRRDTQYF	TGTGCCAGCAGCCCAACCTCCTCGGAGTGGCGCCGGGATACGCAGTATTTT
-	TRBV7-8	TRBJ1-2	-	CASSGRTDYGYTF	TGTGCCAGCAGCGGCCGTACCGATTATGGCTACACCTTC
-	TRBV21-1	TRBJ1-4	-	CASIRQFNEKLFF	TGTGCCAGCATCCGACAGTTTAATGAAAAACTGTTTTTT
many	TRBV12-3/TRBV12-4	TRBJ1-6	TRBD1	CASRTQGNNSPLHF	TGTGCCAGCAGGACACAGGGGAATAATTCACCCCTCCACTTT
few	TRBV12-3/TRBV12-4	TRBJ2-3	TRBD2	CARSTAGRAWGTQYF	TGTGCCAGGTCTACGGCCGGGAGGGCCTGGGGTACGCAGTATTTT
few	TRBV5-1	TRBJ1-1	TRBD1	CASSGLTGGLSEAFF	TGCGCCAGCAGCGGTCTGACAGGGGGCTTGTCTGAAGCTTTCTTT
few	TRBV12-3/TRBV12-4	TRBJ2-3	TRBD2	CASSLWSGRFGTDTQYF	TGTGCCAGCAGTTTATGGAGCGGGAGATTTGGCACAGATACGCAGTATTTT
few	TRBV30	TRBJ2-7	-	CAWNIGGYYEQYF	TGTGCCTGGAACATCGGAGGGTACTACGAGCAGTACTTC
-	TRBV12-3/TRBV12-4	TRBJ2-5	-	CASSLGGPLRQETQYF	TGTGCCAGCAGTTTAGGTGGGCCCCTCCGCCAAGAGACCCAGTACTTC
few	TRBV5-4	TRBJ2-7	TRBD2	CASSRMVAGGFYEQYF	TGTGCCAGCAGTCGGATGGTGGCGGGAGGTTTCTACGAGCAGTACTTC
few	TRBV11-2	TRBJ2-2	-	CASSGLGARTGELFF	TGTGCCAGCAGCGGGCTAGGAGCGCGTACCGGGGAGCTGTTTTTT
-	TRBV18	TRBJ2-7	TRBD1	CVSSPTGGEQYF	TGTGTCAGCTCACCAACAGGGGGCGAGCAGTACTTC
few	TRBV24-1	TRBJ2-3	TRBD2	CATSDHLAGGTDTQYF	TGTGCCACCAGTGATCACCTAGCGGGAGGGACAGATACGCAGTATTTT
-	TRBV30	TRBJ2-2	TRBD1	CAWSSVGQAVTGELFF	TGTGCCTGGAGTTCTGTAGGACAGGCGGTCACCGGGGAGCTGTTTTTT
-	TRBV6-5	TRBJ2-2	TRBD1	CASRGQGSTGELFF	TGTGCCAGCAGGGGACAGGGAAGCACCGGGGAGCTGTTTTTT
few	TRBV7-7	TRBJ2-1	TRBD2	CASSPQGLALSNEQFF	TGTGCCAGCAGCCCACAGGGACTAGCTCTTTCCAATGAGCAGTTCTTC
-	TRBV5-1	TRBJ2-2	-	CASRTVFLTGELFF	TGCGCCAGCAGAACAGTTTTTCTCACCGGGGAGCTGTTTTTT
many	TRBV20-1	TRBJ2-7	TRBD2	CSATRTREYIRYF	TGCAGTGCCACGAGGACTAGGGAATACATTCGGTACTTC
few	TRBV20-1	TRBJ2-1	-	CSAGTIVQFF	TGCAGTGCTGGGACCATAGTTCAGTTCTTC
-	TRBV4-1	TRBJ2-1	-	CATKQVLSSYNEQFF	TGCGCCACCAAACAGGTTCTGAGCTCCTACAATGAGCAGTTCTTC
-	TRBV2	TRBJ2-3	-	CASPEFSRDTQYF	TGTGCCAGCCCGGAGTTTAGCAGGGATACGCAGTATTTT
few	TRBV4-1	TRBJ1-2	-	CASSAGVVGYTF	TGCGCCAGCAGTGCAGGGGTAGTCGGCTACACCTTC
-	TRBV20-1	TRBJ1-3	-	CSARGQDPSGNTIYF	TGCAGTGCTAGAGGCCAGGACCCTTCTGGAAACACCATATATTTT
few	TRBV7-9	TRBJ1-5	TRBD1	CASSSPTGVLEPQHF	TGTGCCAGCAGCTCGCCGACAGGGGTTTTGGAGCCCCAGCATTTT
few	TRBV7-8	TRBJ1-2	TRBD1	CASSSLGTAYGYTF	TGTGCCAGCAGCTCACTCGGGACAGCTTATGGCTACACCTTC
many	TRBV9	TRBJ2-2	-	CASSLWPVNTGELFF	TGTGCCAGCAGCTTGTGGCCTGTGAACACCGGGGAGCTGTTTTTT